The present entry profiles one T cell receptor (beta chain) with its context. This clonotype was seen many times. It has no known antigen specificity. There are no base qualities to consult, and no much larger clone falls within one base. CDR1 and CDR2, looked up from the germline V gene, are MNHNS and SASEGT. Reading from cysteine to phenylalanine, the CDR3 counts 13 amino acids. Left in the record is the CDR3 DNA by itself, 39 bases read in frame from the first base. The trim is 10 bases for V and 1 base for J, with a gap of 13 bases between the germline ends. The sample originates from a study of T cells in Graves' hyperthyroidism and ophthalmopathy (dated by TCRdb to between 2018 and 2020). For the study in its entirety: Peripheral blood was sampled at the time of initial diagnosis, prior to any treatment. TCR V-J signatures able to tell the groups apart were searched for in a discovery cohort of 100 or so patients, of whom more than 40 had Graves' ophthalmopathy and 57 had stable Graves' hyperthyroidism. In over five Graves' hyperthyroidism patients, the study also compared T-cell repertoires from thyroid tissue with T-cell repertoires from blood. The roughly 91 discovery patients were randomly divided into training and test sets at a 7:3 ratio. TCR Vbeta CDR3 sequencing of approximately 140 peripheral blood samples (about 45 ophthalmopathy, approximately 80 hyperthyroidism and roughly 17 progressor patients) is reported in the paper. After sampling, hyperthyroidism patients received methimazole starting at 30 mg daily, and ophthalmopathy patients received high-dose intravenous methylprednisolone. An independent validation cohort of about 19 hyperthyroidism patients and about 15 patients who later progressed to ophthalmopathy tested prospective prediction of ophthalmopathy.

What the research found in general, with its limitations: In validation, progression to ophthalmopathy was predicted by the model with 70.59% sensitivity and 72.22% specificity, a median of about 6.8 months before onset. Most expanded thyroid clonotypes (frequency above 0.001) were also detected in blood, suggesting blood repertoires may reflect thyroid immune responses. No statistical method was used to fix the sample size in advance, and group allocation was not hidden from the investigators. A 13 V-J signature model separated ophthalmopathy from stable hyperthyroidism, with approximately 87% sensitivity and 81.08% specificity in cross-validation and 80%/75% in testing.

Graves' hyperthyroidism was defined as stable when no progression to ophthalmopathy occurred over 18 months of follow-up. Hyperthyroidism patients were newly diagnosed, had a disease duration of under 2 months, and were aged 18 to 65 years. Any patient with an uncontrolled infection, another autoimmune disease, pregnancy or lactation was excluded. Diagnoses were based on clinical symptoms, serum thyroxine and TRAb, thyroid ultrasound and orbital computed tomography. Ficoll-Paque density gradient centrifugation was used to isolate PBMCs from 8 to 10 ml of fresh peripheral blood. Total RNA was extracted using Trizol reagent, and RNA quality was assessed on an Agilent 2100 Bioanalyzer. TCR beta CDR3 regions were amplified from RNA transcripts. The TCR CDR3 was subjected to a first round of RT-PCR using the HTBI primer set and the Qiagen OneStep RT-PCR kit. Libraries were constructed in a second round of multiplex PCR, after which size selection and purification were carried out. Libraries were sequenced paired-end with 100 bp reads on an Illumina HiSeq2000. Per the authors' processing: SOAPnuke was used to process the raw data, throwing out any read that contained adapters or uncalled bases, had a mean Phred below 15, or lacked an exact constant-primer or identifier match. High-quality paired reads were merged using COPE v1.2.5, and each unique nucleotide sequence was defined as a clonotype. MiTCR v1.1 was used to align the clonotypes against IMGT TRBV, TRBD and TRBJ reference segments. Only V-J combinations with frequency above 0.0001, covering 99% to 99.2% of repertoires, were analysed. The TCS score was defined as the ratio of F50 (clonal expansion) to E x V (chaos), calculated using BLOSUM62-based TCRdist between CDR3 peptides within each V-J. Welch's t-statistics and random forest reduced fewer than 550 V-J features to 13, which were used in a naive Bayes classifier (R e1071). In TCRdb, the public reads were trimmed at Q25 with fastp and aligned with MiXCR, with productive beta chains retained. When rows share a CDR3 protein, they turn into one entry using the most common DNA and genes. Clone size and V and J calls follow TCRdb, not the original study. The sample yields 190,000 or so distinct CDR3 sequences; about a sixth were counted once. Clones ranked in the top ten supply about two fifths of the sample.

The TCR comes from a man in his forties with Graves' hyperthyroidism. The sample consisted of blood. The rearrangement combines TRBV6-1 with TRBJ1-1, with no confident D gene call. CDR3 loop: CATTDGPNTEAFF. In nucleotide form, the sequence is TGTGCCACCACGGACGGACCGAACACTGAAGCTTTCTTT.